A selection of T cell receptor beta chains follows, all from one sample in a study of shared T cell receptors in the human thymus. Sequencing used immunoSEQ multiplex PCR; TCRdb keeps in-frame clones, though not all of them. The data contain about 660,000 clones, around 89% of them singletons. This sample was shared with a second study, whose subject was human thymus T cells.

The material sequenced was thymocytes. The receptors were gathered from a boy under two years old with a congenital heart defect. Each CDR3 is given with its conserved first and last residue. A D gene is named only where the DNA matches it firmly. The size entry is marked missing in some rows and otherwise reads once, few, many or a size class.

J | D | size | V | CDR3 | DNA
TRBJ2-1 | . | . | TRBV7-2 | CASRARFPRDEQFF | TGTGCCAGCAGGGCCCGATTCCCGAGGGATGAGCAGTTCTTC
TRBJ2-7 | TRBD1 | . | TRBV14 | CASSQVGQGFPYEQYF | TGTGCCAGCAGCCAAGTGGGACAGGGGTTCCCCTACGAGCAGTACTTC
TRBJ1-6 | TRBD1 | . | TRBV6-5 | CASSPYHLGQHPHF | TGTGCCAGCAGTCCATATCACCTGGGACAGCACCCCCATTTT
TRBJ2-7 | . | few | TRBV20-1 | CSVSNGEQYF | TGCAGTGTAAGTAACGGCGAGCAGTACTTC
TRBJ2-5 | . | . | TRBV2 | CASSTSRADSTKETQYF | TGTGCCAGCAGCACCTCCAGGGCAGACTCAACTAAGGAGACCCAGTACTTC
TRBJ1-3 | TRBD1 | . | TRBV5-5 | CASSFTGGYSGNTIYF | TGTGCCAGCAGCTTTACAGGGGGCTACTCTGGAAACACCATATATTTT
TRBJ2-7 | TRBD2 | once | TRBV7-2 | CASSSFTSGPRWIYEQYF | TGTGCCAGCAGCTCGTTTACTAGCGGCCCCCGGTGGATCTACGAGCAGTACTTC
TRBJ2-7 | TRBD1 | . | TRBV11-2 | CASSLAIAGQASYEQYF | TGTGCCAGCAGCTTAGCGATTGCTGGACAGGCCTCCTACGAGCAGTACTTC
TRBJ2-6 | . | . | TRBV4-3 | CASSPASRGAGANVLTF | TGCGCCAGCAGCCCCGCCTCCCGGGGGGCCGGGGCCAACGTCCTGACTTTC
TRBJ2-7 | . | . | TRBV6-5 | CASSCRPGSYEQYF | TGTGCCAGCAGTTGCCGGCCAGGGTCCTACGAGCAGTACTTC
TRBJ2-1 | TRBD2 | . | TRBV29-1 | CSVDKRVGTSRTYNEQFF | TGCAGCGTTGATAAACGGGTGGGGACTAGTCGCACCTACAATGAGCAGTTCTTC
TRBJ2-7 | TRBD2 | . | TRBV5-1 | CASSLLSGTILAGGPYSYEQYF | TGCGCCAGCAGCTTGCTGAGTGGAACGATACTAGCGGGAGGGCCCTACTCCTACGAGCAGTACTTC
TRBJ2-7 | TRBD1 | . | TRBV5-6 | CASSLAGQAEQYF | TGTGCCAGCAGCTTGGCCGGACAGGCCGAGCAGTACTTC
TRBJ2-2 | . | . | TRBV23-1 | CASPQGTGELFF | TGCGCCAGCCCCCAGGGCACCGGGGAGCTGTTTTTT
TRBJ2-7 | TRBD1 | . | TRBV19 | CASRNTGGAGLDEQYF | TGTGCCAGTAGGAACACAGGGGGCGCTGGGTTGGACGAGCAGTACTTC
TRBJ2-5 | TRBD2 | . | TRBV10-3 | CAISESSPGLAGEETQYF | TGTGCCATCAGTGAGTCGTCCCCGGGACTAGCGGGAGAAGAGACCCAGTACTTC
TRBJ1-4 | . | . | TRBV25-1 | CATSPGTNEKLFF | TGTGCCACCTCTCCTGGGACTAATGAAAAGCTGTTTTTT
TRBJ2-1 | TRBD1 | . | TRBV5-1 | CASSSIAGTGVRPSSYNEQFF | TGCGCCAGCAGCTCCATCGCGGGGACAGGGGTTCGACCGAGCTCCTACAATGAGCAGTTCTTC
TRBJ2-7 | . | . | TRBV19 | CASSIGTGPHEQYF | TGTGCCAGTAGTATAGGAACAGGGCCCCACGAGCAGTACTTC
TRBJ2-7 | TRBD1 | . | TRBV10-3 | CAIRGQGAYEQYF | TGTGCCATCAGGGGACAGGGGGCCTACGAGCAGTACTTC
TRBJ2-3 | TRBD2 | . | TRBV4-1 | CASSQESGRAPDTQYF | TGCGCCAGCAGCCAAGAGAGCGGGAGGGCGCCAGATACGCAGTATTTT
TRBJ1-1 | . | . | TRBV6-5 | CASSWGGSEAFF | TGTGCCAGCAGTTGGGGAGGGTCTGAAGCTTTCTTT
TRBJ1-4 | . | . | TRBV6-1 | CASTEIRGTNEKLFF | TGTGCCAGTACCGAAATAAGGGGGACTAATGAAAAACTGTTTTTT
TRBJ2-3 | TRBD2 | . | TRBV10-1 | CASSAGHTSESGDTQYF | TGCGCCAGCAGTGCGGGGCATACTAGCGAGAGTGGAGATACGCAGTATTTT
TRBJ2-3 | TRBD1 | . | TRBV7-2 | CASSFYRGSTDTQYF | TGTGCCAGCAGCTTTTACAGGGGTAGCACAGATACGCAGTATTTT
TRBJ2-7 | . | . | TRBV5-6 | CASSSGDLSYEQYF | TGTGCCAGCAGCTCGGGGGACCTCTCCTACGAGCAGTACTTC
TRBJ1-6 | . | . | TRBV5-6 | CASSLSRSDSYNSPLHF | TGTGCCAGCAGCTTGAGCAGGTCCGACTCCTATAATTCACCCCTCCACTTT
TRBJ2-7 | TRBD2 | . | TRBV11-3 | CASSSGTSALYEQYF | TGTGCCAGCAGCTCCGGGACTAGCGCACTCTACGAGCAGTACTTC
TRBJ2-1 | TRBD2 | . | TRBV29-1 | CSVRTSGSSYNEQFF | TGCAGCGTTAGGACTAGCGGGAGCTCCTACAATGAGCAGTTCTTC
TRBJ1-1 | TRBD1 | . | TRBV11-2 | CASSQRDRETFF | TGTGCCAGCAGTCAGCGCGACAGGGAAACTTTCTTT
TRBJ2-2 | TRBD2 | . | TRBV10-3 | CAISESASGYTGELFF | TGTGCCATCAGTGAGTCGGCTAGCGGTTACACCGGGGAGCTGTTTTTT
TRBJ2-5 | TRBD2 | . | TRBV5-4 | CASSSEVEASGTQETQYF | TGTGCCAGCAGCTCGGAGGTGGAGGCTAGCGGGACCCAAGAGACCCAGTACTTC
TRBJ1-1 | . | . | TRBV7-8 | CASSSRPWDISTRTEAFF | TGTGCCAGCAGCTCCCGACCCTGGGACATTTCGACGCGGACTGAAGCTTTCTTT
TRBJ2-6 | TRBD1 | . | TRBV2 | CASSEDRARTGANVLTF | TGTGCCAGCAGTGAGGACAGGGCGAGGACTGGGGCCAACGTCCTGACTTTC
TRBJ2-7 | TRBD2 | . | TRBV6-1 | CASSEVGSGAYEQYF | TGTGCCAGCAGTGAAGTTGGCAGCGGGGCCTACGAGCAGTACTTC
TRBJ2-5 | TRBD1 | . | TRBV14 | CASSQGVRTGGRGQETQYF | TGTGCCAGCAGCCAAGGAGTCAGGACAGGGGGCCGGGGCCAAGAGACCCAGTACTTC
TRBJ1-1 | TRBD1 | . | TRBV18 | CASSPGQGAIGTEAFF | TGTGCCAGCTCACCGGGACAGGGGGCGATAGGCACTGAAGCTTTCTTT
TRBJ2-7 | . | . | TRBV29-1 | CSVEGGNYEQYF | TGCAGCGTTGAGGGAGGAAACTACGAGCAGTACTTC
TRBJ2-1 | . | few | TRBV5-8 | CASSLIQFF | TGTGCCAGCAGCTTGATACAGTTCTTC
TRBJ2-7 | TRBD1 | . | TRBV5-1 | CASSKVGQGYEQYF | TGCGCCAGCAGCAAGGTCGGACAGGGCTACGAGCAGTACTTC
TRBJ2-7 | . | . | TRBV11-2 | CASSFEAAYEQYF | TGTGCCAGCAGCTTCGAAGCGGCCTACGAGCAGTACTTC
TRBJ2-7 | . | . | TRBV10-3 | CAISPSGNVPSSYEQYF | TGTGCCATCAGCCCCTCGGGTAATGTCCCGAGCTCCTACGAGCAGTACTTC
TRBJ2-1 | . | . | TRBV19 | CASSITGGKSYNEQFF | TGTGCCAGTAGTATCACTGGCGGAAAGAGCTACAATGAGCAGTTCTTC
TRBJ2-2 | TRBD1 | few | TRBV4-3 | CASSQDDRGPVGELFF | TGCGCCAGCAGCCAGGATGACAGGGGGCCGGTCGGGGAGCTGTTTTTT
TRBJ2-1 | TRBD2 | once | TRBV7-9 | CASSLAPSGRGNEQFF | TGTGCCAGCAGCTTAGCGCCCAGCGGGAGGGGCAATGAGCAGTTCTTC
TRBJ2-7 | TRBD2 | . | TRBV6-1 | CASSERLAGEPVYEQYF | TGTGCCAGCAGTGAAAGGCTAGCGGGGGAACCCGTCTACGAGCAGTACTTC
TRBJ2-7 | TRBD1 | . | TRBV29-1 | CSVRQGQGTSGQYF | TGCAGCGTAAGACAGGGACAGGGTACTTCTGGGCAGTACTTC
TRBJ1-1 | . | . | TRBV5-1 | CASSLGQAPMDTEAFF | TGCGCCAGCAGCTTGGGACAGGCCCCTATGGACACTGAAGCTTTCTTT